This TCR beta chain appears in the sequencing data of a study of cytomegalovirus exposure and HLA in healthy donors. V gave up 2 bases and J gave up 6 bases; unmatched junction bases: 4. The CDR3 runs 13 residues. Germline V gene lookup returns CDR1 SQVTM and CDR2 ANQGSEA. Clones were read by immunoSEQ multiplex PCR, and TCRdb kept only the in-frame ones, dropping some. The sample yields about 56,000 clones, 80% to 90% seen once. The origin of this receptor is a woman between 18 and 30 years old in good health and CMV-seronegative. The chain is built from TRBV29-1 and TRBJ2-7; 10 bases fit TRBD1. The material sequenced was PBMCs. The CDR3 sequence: CSVEPTGGLEQYF. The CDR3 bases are TGCAGCGTTGAACCGACAGGGGGCCTCGAGCAGTACTTC.